The rows below give T cell receptor beta chains drawn from one sample of a study of Graves' ophthalmopathy and Graves' hyperthyroidism. MiXCR, applied by TCRdb to the multiplex PCR reads, yields one record per CDR3 protein. This table holds about 660,000 distinct CDR3 sequences, about two fifths found once. The specimen sequenced was peripheral blood. The receptors stem from an adult man with Graves' ophthalmopathy. CDR3s include the opening cysteine and the closing phenylalanine or tryptophan.

V gene	J gene	CDR3 protein
TRBV7-2	TRBJ2-7	CASSLETGTAYEQYF
TRBV11-2	TRBJ1-2	CASSQSTNYGYTF
TRBV2	TRBJ2-5	CASSEGLGTPGRTETQYF
TRBV6-1	TRBJ2-2	CASSLGLAGVENTGELFF
TRBV20-1	TRBJ2-5	CSARDSGHRLPGTQYF
TRBV20-1	TRBJ1-4	CSARGTGSLSTNEKLFF
TRBV4-1	TRBJ1-2	CASSQEGKGYGYTF
TRBV20-1	TRBJ2-7	CSARKQGHEQYF
TRBV7-2	TRBJ1-1	CASSPEGMGGRTASF
TRBV29-1	TRBJ1-5	CSPGGGGDSNQPQHF
TRBV30	TRBJ1-1	CAWSTAMNTEAFF
TRBV2	TRBJ1-4	CASSGQGEKLFF
TRBV9	TRBJ1-1	CATSRANTEAFF
TRBV29-1	TRBJ2-2	CSVDPSGRAHGELFF
TRBV12-3/TRBV12-4	TRBJ1-2	CASRAGGNYGYTF
TRBV7-9	TRBJ1-5	CASSLGFNQPQHF
TRBV12-3/TRBV12-4	TRBJ2-5	CASSSETEVKETQYF
TRBV3-1	TRBJ1-1	CASSHGGRNTEAFF
TRBV5-1	TRBJ2-7	CASSQDEAGAGDEQYF
TRBV10-3	TRBJ1-2	CASSETGAGYGYTF
TRBV4-1	TRBJ2-7	CASSQETGRHSYEQYF
TRBV29-1	TRBJ2-2	CSVEELWRETGELFF
TRBV5-8	TRBJ1-4	CASSLMGAGEKLFF
TRBV14	TRBJ2-2	CASRVSATGELFF
TRBV11-3	TRBJ2-7	CASSPPPVGGHEQYF
TRBV25-1	TRBJ1-1	CASSMGQGTEAFF
TRBV20-1	TRBJ2-7	CSARGQGNGQYF
TRBV5-1	TRBJ1-6	CASSLIGDRLYSPLHF
TRBV4-2	TRBJ2-5	CASSQAPDGYQETQYF
TRBV7-2	TRBJ1-1	CASSGGTPNEAFF
TRBV10-3	TRBJ1-1	CAISAEGVGRAFF
TRBV12-5	TRBJ2-7	CASGLVLNREAYEQYF
TRBV19	TRBJ1-2	CASSITWQGKGYTF
TRBV12-3/TRBV12-4	TRBJ1-2	CASSLLPEGDGYTF
TRBV7-8	TRBJ1-6	CASSQGEDSPLHF
TRBV29-1	TRBJ2-1	CSAAGTGEGYEQFF
TRBV12-3/TRBV12-4	TRBJ2-5	CASSQRVLPMGETQYF
TRBV5-1	TRBJ1-1	CASSSRGNTEAFF
TRBV29-1	TRBJ1-1	CSSGTSGEAFF
TRBV9	TRBJ2-2	CASSAMGGITGELFF
TRBV30	TRBJ1-2	CAWSLGAGYTF
TRBV6-6	TRBJ1-5	CASSYSESDGGNQPQHF
TRBV7-6	TRBJ1-1	CASSPQGDNTEAFF
TRBV10-3	TRBJ1-6	CAISEALSGGFKSPLHF
TRBV25-1	TRBJ1-4	CASSEYGVGNEKPFF
TRBV4-3	TRBJ1-2	CASSQGTSGTGGYGYTF
TRBV5-4	TRBJ1-5	CASSDTGPSNQPQHF
TRBV29-1	TRBJ2-3	CSVERLAGGTDTQYF
TRBV7-2	TRBJ2-5	CASSQGTSRGGQETQYF
TRBV7-8	TRBJ2-3	CASSLGLAGETDTQYF
TRBV7-2	TRBJ2-5	CASSRDRGGQETQYF
TRBV29-1	TRBJ2-7	CSVRRGSEQYF
TRBV7-6	TRBJ2-7	CASSKGTGSTYEQYF
TRBV29-1	TRBJ2-7	CSVLGQGVEYEQYF